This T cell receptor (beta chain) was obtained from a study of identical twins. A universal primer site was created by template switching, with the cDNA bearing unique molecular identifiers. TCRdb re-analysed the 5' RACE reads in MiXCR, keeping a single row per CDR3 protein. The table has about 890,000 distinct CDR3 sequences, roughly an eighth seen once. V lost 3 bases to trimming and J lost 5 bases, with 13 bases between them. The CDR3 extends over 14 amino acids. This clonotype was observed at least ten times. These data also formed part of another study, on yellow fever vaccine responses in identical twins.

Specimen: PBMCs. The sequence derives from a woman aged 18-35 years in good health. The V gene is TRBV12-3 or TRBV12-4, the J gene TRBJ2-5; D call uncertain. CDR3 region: CASSLGTVGETQYF. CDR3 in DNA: TGTGCCAGCAGTTTGGGCACGGTGGGGGAGACCCAGTACTTC.